This entry describes one T cell receptor beta chain. Its specificity is not known. These data originate in a study of Ad26.COV2.S vaccination and SARS-CoV-2 variants. Study context: It was the COV1001 Ad26.COV2.S trial arm that included the donor. Doses of Ad26.COV2.S were injected into muscle once or twice, 56 days apart. Study observations and caveats: It was reported that spike-specific CD8+ and CD4+ T cell responses were substantially broad after vaccination.

The CDR3 runs to 15 residues. CDR1 is KGHSH, CDR2 LQKENI, per germline. V gave up 4 bases and J gave up 0 bases, with 11 bases separating them. TCRdb's table, derived via immunoSEQ multiplex PCR, lists solely in-frame clones and lacks some. The top ten clones hold about 5% of a sample with 300,000 to 400,000 clones, around 90% of them seen once. Indicated treatment: around 19 received Ad26.COV2.S at low or high dose, single or two shots; about 5 received placebo; per-sample allocation not given. Sampling occurred on day 63 after the first vaccine or placebo injection. The vaccine antigen was prefusion-stabilized Wuhan SARS-CoV-2 spike.

Here the sequenced sample was peripheral blood, taken in a trial of Ad26.COV2.S vaccine versus placebo. The V call is TRBV18, the J call TRBJ2-3, with D unresolved. The TCR was taken from a person between 18 and 60 years old who received the Ad26.COV2.S COVID-19 vaccine or a placebo. The chain's CDR3 is CASSRFEGSTDTQYF. In nucleotides, the CDR3 is TGTGCCAGCTCACGGTTCGAAGGGAGCACAGATACGCAGTATTTT. The full variable domain, in which reference TRBV18 and TRBJ2-3 provide the parts outside the CDR3, is NAGVMQNPRHLVRRRGQEARLRCSPMKGHSHVYWYRQLPEEGLKFMVYLQKENIIDESGMPKERFSAEFPKEGPSILRIQQVVRGDSAAYFCASSRFEGSTDTQYFGPGTRLTVL.